Listed below are T cell receptor beta chains from one sample, sequenced in a study of CD8+ T cells in alopecia areata. Clones were read by immunoSEQ multiplex PCR, and TCRdb kept only the in-frame ones, dropping some. The sample gives fewer than 100,000 clones, around 44% of which show up once; around 0.8% is in the top ten. Sequencing input: CD4+ T cells sorted from blood. These receptors were taken from a human donor with alopecia areata. Each CDR3 is given with its conserved first and last residue. The D gene is left open where the match is weak. Clone size is given for some rows only: seen once, a few or many times, or a class if the clone is expanded.

clone size,J gene,V gene,D gene,CDR3 DNA,CDR3 protein
NA,TRBJ2-5,TRBV2,TRBD1,TGTGCCAGCAGCGGGACAGGAAGCGAGACCCAGTACTTC,CASSGTGSETQYF
NA,TRBJ1-5,TRBV6-5,NA,TGTGCCAGCAGTTACTCTCGGGCAGGGGTTGTACAGCCCCAGCATTTT,CASSYSRAGVVQPQHF
NA,TRBJ1-2,TRBV6-5,TRBD1,TGTGCCAGCAGAATGGGGACAGCGGCTGGCTACACCTTC,CASRMGTAAGYTF
NA,TRBJ2-4,TRBV9,NA,TGTGCCAGCAGCGTAGCCTGGGTTTTGAACATTCAGTACTTC,CASSVAWVLNIQYF
NA,TRBJ2-5,TRBV7-9,NA,TGTGCCAGCAGCGCACTTCTGGGGCAAGAGACCCAGTACTTC,CASSALLGQETQYF
few,TRBJ2-7,TRBV29-1,TRBD1,TGCAGCGTTGAAGATCAAGGGACAGCCTACGAGCAGTACTTC,CSVEDQGTAYEQYF
NA,TRBJ2-1,TRBV14,TRBD2,TGTGCCAGCAGCCCGACTAGCGGGGGATACAATGAGCAGTTCTTC,CASSPTSGGYNEQFF
NA,TRBJ2-1,TRBV6-5,NA,TGTGCCAGCAGTTACTTCCCGGAAGGCTATGAGCAGTTCTTC,CASSYFPEGYEQFF
few,TRBJ1-2,TRBV6-5,TRBD1,TGTGCCAGCAGTTCGACAGGGGAAGGCTATGGCTACACCTTC,CASSSTGEGYGYTF
NA,TRBJ2-3,TRBV28,TRBD2,TGTGCCAGCAGTCCTCCTAGCGGGGGGGCCGCTACGCAGTATTTT,CASSPPSGGAATQYF
NA,TRBJ1-2,TRBV29-1,NA,TGCAGCGTAGCTGGACACTATGGCTACACCTTC,CSVAGHYGYTF
few,TRBJ2-1,TRBV19,TRBD1,TGTGCCAGTAGTCCTCCGGGACAGGGTAGGAGGGCGCAGTTCTTC,CASSPPGQGRRAQFF
NA,TRBJ2-5,TRBV30,NA,TGTGCCTGGAGTGTAAGGCAGGGGGGGGAGACCCAGTACTTC,CAWSVRQGGETQYF
NA,TRBJ2-5,TRBV29-1,TRBD1,TGCAGCGTTTCTCCCCAGGGGGCGTACCTAGAGACCCAGTACTTC,CSVSPQGAYLETQYF
few,TRBJ2-7,TRBV29-1,TRBD2,TGCAGCGCTGGGACTAGCGCCTACGAGCAGTACTTC,CSAGTSAYEQYF
NA,TRBJ1-1,TRBV30,NA,TGTGCCTCCGGACACCTGAACACTGAAGCTTTCTTT,CASGHLNTEAFF
NA,TRBJ2-7,TRBV7-2,NA,TGTGCCAGCAGCTCCCAGGGTTACGAGCAGTACTTC,CASSSQGYEQYF
once,TRBJ1-1,TRBV5-1,TRBD1,TGCGCCAGCACAGGGGGCGGCACTGAAGCTTTCTTT,CASTGGGTEAFF
NA,TRBJ1-3,TRBV5-6,NA,TGTGCCAGCACCACGCTTGTGACTTCTGGAAACACCATATATTTT,CASTTLVTSGNTIYF
NA,TRBJ2-6,TRBV29-1,NA,TGCAGCGTGTCGGTACAGGCCAACGTCCTGACTTTC,CSVSVQANVLTF
few,TRBJ2-7,TRBV29-1,TRBD1,TGCAGCGTTGACTGGCAGGGGGCGGGCGAGCAGTACTTC,CSVDWQGAGEQYF
NA,TRBJ2-1,TRBV20-1,NA,TGCAGTGCTAACAGGGACAATGAGCAGTTCTTC,CSANRDNEQFF
NA,TRBJ2-7,TRBV30,NA,TGTGCCGGAAGCCGGGACACCTACGAGCAGTACTTC,CAGSRDTYEQYF
few,TRBJ1-1,TRBV30,TRBD1,TGTGCCTGGAGTCGACAGGGAAAAACTGAAGCTTTCTTT,CAWSRQGKTEAFF
NA,TRBJ1-2,TRBV29-1,NA,TGCAGCGTTGACGGAGAATGGGTGCGCTACACCTTC,CSVDGEWVRYTF
NA,TRBJ2-1,TRBV7-2,NA,TGTGCCAGCAGCCTAACAGGGATACTCTACAATGAGCAGTTCTTC,CASSLTGILYNEQFF
NA,TRBJ2-5,TRBV7-2,NA,TGTGCCAGCAGTTTCTTCTTGCTCGGATGGGGAGCCCAGTACTTC,CASSFFLLGWGAQYF
NA,TRBJ2-7,TRBV11-2,TRBD1,TGTGCCAGCAGCCGCACCGGGACAGGGACCCCATCCGAGCAGTACTTC,CASSRTGTGTPSEQYF
NA,TRBJ1-1,TRBV29-1,NA,TGCAGCGTTGGTAGGTTTATGAACACTGAAGCTTTCTTT,CSVGRFMNTEAFF
few,TRBJ2-7,TRBV30,NA,TGTGCCTGGAGTGTACCCCCGGGAACTTACGAGCAGTACTTC,CAWSVPPGTYEQYF
NA,TRBJ2-3,TRBV5-1,NA,TGCGCCAGCAGCTTGGAGCAATTGAGAGATACGCAGTATTTT,CASSLEQLRDTQYF
NA,TRBJ2-3,TRBV30,NA,TGTGCCTGGAGTGTCGGTCTGGGGAGGGATACGCAGTATTTT,CAWSVGLGRDTQYF
NA,TRBJ2-4,TRBV5-1,NA,TGCGCCAGCAGCTTGGATGCAGGAGCCAAAAACATTCAGTACTTC,CASSLDAGAKNIQYF
few,TRBJ2-6,TRBV29-1,NA,TGCAGCGTTGGTGCAGGTGCCTCTGGGGCCAACGTCCTGACTTTC,CSVGAGASGANVLTF
NA,TRBJ2-1,TRBV5-8,TRBD2,TGTGCCAGCCGGACTAGCGGGGTAAATGAGCAGTTCTTC,CASRTSGVNEQFF
NA,TRBJ2-7,TRBV15,NA,TGTGCCACCAGCAGATCCAGGTCCTCCTACGAGCAGTACTTC,CATSRSRSSYEQYF
few,TRBJ2-5,TRBV28,NA,TGTGCCAGCAGTTTAAGCGGGTCTAGGGAGACCCAGTACTTC,CASSLSGSRETQYF
few,TRBJ2-3,TRBV29-1,NA,TGCAGTGATTGGGGAGTCACAGATACGCAGTATTTT,CSDWGVTDTQYF
NA,TRBJ2-3,TRBV29-1,TRBD1,TGCAGCGGGTCAATGAGGGGGCGCGGCACAGATACGCAGTATTTT,CSGSMRGRGTDTQYF
NA,TRBJ2-7,TRBV28,TRBD2,TGTGCCGCCCGAGCGGGGGCCTTCTCTCCCTACGAGCAGTACTTC,CAARAGAFSPYEQYF
NA,TRBJ2-7,TRBV6-5,TRBD1,TGTGCCAGCAGTAGAGGACAGGGGACCTACGAGCAGTACTTC,CASSRGQGTYEQYF
NA,TRBJ2-7,TRBV29-1,TRBD1,TGCAGCGTTGGGGAACCGAGACAGGGCTACGAGCAGTACTTC,CSVGEPRQGYEQYF
NA,TRBJ2-3,TRBV29-1,TRBD2,TGCAGCGTTGAGCTCTCCCAGCGGGGTACGCAGTATTTT,CSVELSQRGTQYF
NA,TRBJ2-7,TRBV5-1,NA,TGCGCCAGCAGAGGGATAAGCGAGCAGTACTTC,CASRGISEQYF
NA,TRBJ2-7,TRBV30,TRBD2,TGTGCCTGGACTCCGGGGGGGCCGAACTACGAGCAGTACTTC,CAWTPGGPNYEQYF
NA,TRBJ2-5,TRBV28,TRBD2,TGTGCCAGCCGGACTAGTCTGGGAGAGACCCAGTACTTC,CASRTSLGETQYF
few,TRBJ2-1,TRBV29-1,TRBD1,TGCAGCGTCGGACAGGTATCCTACAATGAGCAGTTCTTC,CSVGQVSYNEQFF
few,TRBJ2-3,TRBV29-1,NA,TGCAGCGTTGTCGGCAGACTCGCCTCCACAGATACGCAGTATTTT,CSVVGRLASTDTQYF
NA,TRBJ2-3,TRBV7-9,NA,TGTGCCAGCCACAAAACGGGGCGCGATACGCAGTATTTT,CASHKTGRDTQYF
NA,TRBJ2-1,TRBV5-8,NA,TGTGCCAGCAGCCCATACAAGGGTGAGCAGTTCTTC,CASSPYKGEQFF
NA,TRBJ2-5,TRBV4-3,TRBD2,TGCGCCAGCAGCCATTCCGGGACTAGGGAGACCCAGTACTTC,CASSHSGTRETQYF
NA,TRBJ2-5,TRBV29-1,NA,TGCAGCGCACGGGGACTTAGGTTATGGAGTGCCCAGTACTTC,CSARGLRLWSAQYF